The entry below gives a single T cell receptor (beta chain) sequence along with its context. Its antigen is not known. The CDR3 is made up of 13 amino acids. Per the germline V gene, CDR1 is KGHSH and CDR2 is LQKENI. V was pared by 6 bases and J by 1 base, with 9 bases between. The data stem from a study of PD-1 blockade in mismatch repair-deficient tumors. Whole-study context: Patients had around 11 mismatch repair-deficient cancer types, all previously treated and progressing.

Whole-study results and caveats: Tumor-resident clones, often undetectable pretreatment in blood, expanded then contracted after pembrolizumab.

PCR or immunohistochemistry showed mismatch repair deficiency in every enrolled patient. A few pembrolizumab responders had their TCRs sequenced. Measured with immunoSEQ multiplex PCR; TCRdb has only the in-frame clones, and not every one. The data show 56,000 or so clones, approximately 81% seen once. This chain connects TRBV18 to TRBJ2-5; D gene uncertain. This sequence was found in an adult with mismatch repair-deficient cancer. Sequenced material: peripheral blood, taken roughly 20 weeks after starting pembrolizumab. CDR3 nucleotides: TGTGCCAGCTCCCCCACGGGCCAAGAGACCCAGTACTTC. Its translation: CASSPTGQETQYF.